These 20 T cell receptor beta chains were sequenced from one sample in a study of OX40 agonist ivuxolimab in advanced cancers. Preparation of the library involved the immunoSEQ multiplex PCR assay. Imported from immuneACCESS, the table was reduced by TCRdb to in-frame sequences with V and J called. These copies leave out some clones; in studies compared against another copy, an unresolved V gene accounts for under half, and the cause of the remainder is not known. In all, the sample holds 15,000 or so clones, and roughly 85% of those were seen once. The top ten clonotypes cover roughly 31% of the sample. The sample in question was CD4+ or CD8+ T cells sorted from blood, obtained in a trial of the OX40 agonist ivuxolimab. The receptors here all came from an adult with an advanced solid tumor such as melanoma, head and neck, liver or kidney cancer.

V usage is TRBV5-6 and J usage is TRBJ2-1; 10 nucleotides agree with TRBD1. Germline V gives CDR1 SGHDT, CDR2 YYEEEE. Trimming at V came to 0 bases and at J to 9 bases, leaving 6 bases not matched to a gene. The CDR3 is made up of 15 amino acids. CDR3 loop: CASSLGTGGQGEQFF. The CDR3 DNA reads TGTGCCAGCAGCTTGGGGACAGGGGGACAGGGTGAGCAGTTCTTC.

This rearrangement joins TRBV4-1 to TRBJ2-2, with 15 bases aligning to TRBD2. Unmatched junction bases numbered 4, after V lost 4 bases and J lost 7 bases. The CDR3 extends over 16 amino acids. The germline CDR1 and CDR2 sequences are MGHRA and YSYEKL. Here the CDR3 reads CASSLRTSGGDGELFF. CDR3 nucleotides: TGCGCCAGCAGCCTCAGGACTAGCGGGGGGGACGGGGAGCTGTTTTTT.

The chain employs TRBV29-1 and TRBJ2-7, with TRBD1 matching over 9 bases. The germline CDR1 and CDR2 sequences are SQVTM and ANQGSEA. The CDR3 consists of 11 residues. V was pared by 7 bases and J by 6 bases, with 4 bases of the junction left unmatched. The CDR3 here is CSGLDRGEQYF. As DNA, the CDR3 is TGCAGCGGCCTGGACAGGGGCGAGCAGTACTTC.

This clone was observed a handful of times. J is TRBJ2-2 and V is TRBV27; D might be TRBD1 or TRBD2, each matching 5 bases. Trimming took off 1 base at V and 7 bases at J, with 10 bases between the two ends. CDR3 length: 14 residues. Looked up from germline, CDR1 is MNHEY and CDR2 is SMNVEV (reference sequence). CDR3 nucleotide sequence: TGTGCCAGCAGTTTATTCCTGGGGGTCGGGGAGCTGTTTTTT. Translated: CASSLFLGVGELFF.

This clone was found a few times. The chain employs TRBV11-2 and TRBJ1-1; the D gene is possibly TRBD1 (6 bases). This CDR3 comprises 14 residues. V lost 2 bases and J 1 base, leaving 8 bases between the germline ends. The germline gives CDR1 SGHAT, CDR2 FQNNGV. CDR3 in DNA: TGTGCCAGCAGCTTATGGGACAAGAACACTGAAGCTTTCTTT. It translates to CASSLWDKNTEAFF.

The V call is TRBV4-1, the J call TRBJ2-2, with D possibly being TRBD2 (5 bases). CDR3 length equals 15 residues. Germline-derived CDR1 and CDR2 are MGHRA and YSYEKL. Trimming shortened V by 1 base and J by 7 bases, and 13 bases separated the two germline ends. The CDR3 here is CASSQVSTAGGELFF. CDR3 coding DNA: TGCGCCAGCAGCCAAGTGTCGACTGCGGGCGGGGAGCTGTTTTTT.

V gene TRBV7-6 combines with J gene TRBJ2-3, with 7 bases fitting TRBD2. The CDR3 sequence is 15 residues long. Germline CDR1 is SGHVS and CDR2 is FNYEAQ. Trimming took 5 bases from V and 1 from J; bases not matched to a gene: 6. The CDR3 nucleotides read TGTGCCAGCAGCAGGACGGGAGGTGGCACAGATACGCAGTATTTT. Amino acids: CASSRTGGGTDTQYF. Full variable domain (rest looked up from reference TRBV7-6 and TRBJ2-3): GAGVSQSPRYKVTKRGQDVALRCDPISGHVSLYWYRQALGQGPEFLTYFNYEAQQDKSGLPNDRFSAERPEGSISTLTIQRTEQRDSAMYRCASSRTGGGTDTQYFGPGTRLTVL.

In this sample, this clone turned up once. CDR3 DNA: TGTGCCAGCATAGGACGGGGGGTTCGAGAGACCCAGTACTTC. Amino acid sequence: CASIGRGVRETQYF. V and J are TRBV2 and TRBJ2-5, with 7 bases fitting TRBD2. Looked up from germline, CDR1 is SNHLY and CDR2 is FYNNEI. The CDR3 has 14 amino acids. V was clipped by 7 bases and J by 4 bases; unmatched bases: 9.

This chain connects TRBV15 to TRBJ2-3; D is possibly TRBD2 (6 bases). V was clipped by 1 base and J by 1 base, with 9 bases between them. Germline V gene lookup returns CDR1 LNHNV and CDR2 YYDKDF (reference sequence). The CDR3 is 15 residues long. CDR3 loop: CATSRAGVGTDTQYF. The CDR3 coding sequence is TGTGCCACCAGCAGAGCGGGGGTCGGCACAGATACGCAGTATTTT. The whole variable domain, filled in from reference TRBV15 and TRBJ2-3, reads DAMVIQNPRYQVTQFGKPVTLSCSQTLNHNVMYWYQQKSSQAPKLLFHYYDKDFNNEADTPDNFQSRRPNTSFCFLDIRSPGLGDTAMYLCATSRAGVGTDTQYFGPGTRLTVL.

Here the CDR3 DNA reads TGCAGCGTTGATAGGGCCTACAATGAGCAGTTCTTC. Residues: CSVDRAYNEQFF. The chain is built from TRBV29-1 and TRBJ2-1, with D uncertain. V lost 3 bases, J lost 2 bases, and 5 bases lay in between. Germline V gene sequence: CDR1 SQVTM, CDR2 ANQGSEA. The CDR3 length is 12 residues.

This chain links TRBV6-5 with TRBJ2-1, with 8 bases fitting TRBD2. Trimming removed 2 bases from V and 7 bases from J; junction bases left unmatched: 4. Per germline, CDR1 MNHEY and CDR2 SVGAGI. The CDR3 spans 14 residues. For the CDR3, the DNA is TGTGCCAGCAGTTACCACCGGGAGGGGAATGAGCAGTTCTTC. It encodes CASSYHREGNEQFF.

The CDR3 loop is CASSMVGGRNDEQFF. The CDR3 region has the DNA TGTGCCAGTAGTATGGTCGGCGGGAGGAACGATGAGCAGTTCTTC. The chain couples TRBV19 to TRBJ2-1; 8 nucleotides match TRBD2. The germline V gene has CDR1 LNHDA and CDR2 SQIVND (reference sequence). The CDR3 totals 15 residues. V shed 3 bases, J shed 8 bases, and the junction held 9 bases outside the gene matches.

The J gene is TRBJ2-1, the V gene TRBV28; D perhaps matches TRBD1 (6 bases). The CDR3 sequence is 14 residues long. V was trimmed by 11 bases and J by 1 base, leaving 15 bases between them. Germline V gene sequence: CDR1 MDHEN, CDR2 SYDVKM. In DNA form, the CDR3 reads TGTGCCGTTCATTTCAGGGGTTCCTACAATGAGCAGTTCTTC. Translation gives CAVHFRGSYNEQFF.

The rearrangement uses TRBV5-1 and TRBJ2-7; 8 bases are shared with TRBD1. This CDR3 is 15 amino acids long. Per germline, CDR1 SGHRS and CDR2 YFSETQ. Trimming removed 2 bases from V and 2 bases from J; junction bases left unmatched: 6. DNA for the CDR3: TGCGCCAGCAGCTTAGGGGACAGGTCTACCTACGAGCAGTACTTC. It encodes CASSLGDRSTYEQYF.

This chain uses TRBV4-1 with TRBJ1-5; D is undetermined. The CDR3 consists of 13 residues. Deletions cut 6 bases from V and 5 bases from J, with 11 bases between. The germline V gene encodes CDR1 MGHRA and CDR2 YSYEKL. CDR3 in amino acids: CASSSGIHQPQHF. The CDR3 region has the DNA TGCGCCAGCAGTTCCGGGATACATCAGCCCCAGCATTTT.

This clone was found a few times. The chain has TRBV7-9 and TRBJ2-1; D gene ambiguous. The CDR3 covers 10 residues. Germline V CDR1 and CDR2: SEHNR, FQNEAQ (reference sequence). V gave up 5 bases and J gave up 5 bases, with 1 base separating them. DNA of the CDR3: TGTGCCAGCAGCCACAATGAGCAGTTCTTC. Protein product: CASSHNEQFF.

V usage is TRBV20-1 and J usage is TRBJ2-7, with no clear D. Trimming shortened V by 7 bases and J by 3 bases, and 10 bases separated the two germline ends. This CDR3 region has 11 residues. CDR1 is DFQATT and CDR2 is SNEGSKA in the germline V gene (reference sequence). The CDR3 DNA reads TGCAGTGTCCGGGCTGACTACGAGCAGTACTTC. Translated, it gives CSVRADYEQYF.

The rearrangement joins TRBV9 to TRBJ2-7, with a possible D match to TRBD2 (7 bases). The CDR3 is 15 amino acids. Germline V gene data show CDR1 as SGDLS and CDR2 as YYNGEE. With 3 bases removed from V and 0 bases from J, the gap between germline ends came to 13 bases. The DNA for the CDR3 is TGTGCCAGCAGCGCTAGCGGAGGGGGCTCCTACGAGCAGTACTTC. Protein sequence: CASSASGGGSYEQYF.

CDR3 sequence (DNA): TGTGCCAGCAGTTTATCGGGAAAGACCCAGTACTTC. Protein: CASSLSGKTQYF. The V call is TRBV27, the J call TRBJ2-5; D is undetermined. Trimming pared 0 bases from V and 6 bases from J, leaving 5 bases between. CDR1 and CDR2 from the germline V gene are MNHEY and SMNVEV (reference sequence). The CDR3 extends over 12 amino acids.

This chain links TRBV15 with TRBJ1-2; 7 bases align to TRBD1. Germline V lookup: CDR1 LNHNV, CDR2 YYDKDF (reference sequence). The CDR3 totals 13 residues. J gave up 4 bases and V 5 bases, and 4 bases lay outside the gene matches. Written as DNA, the CDR3 is TGTGCCACCAGCGATGGGACAGTCTATGGCTACACCTTC. It codes for CATSDGTVYGYTF.